This is a list of T cell receptor beta chains from one sample in a study of blood T cell repertoires in COVID-19. Data came from immunoSEQ multiplex PCR; TCRdb stores just in-frame clones and leaves some out. The repertoire holds tens of thousands of clones, around 93% seen once, with over 6.5% in the top ten. The sequenced sample consisted of peripheral blood. The origin of the receptors is a woman aged 60 to 75 with active or convalescent COVID-19. The CDR3 runs from the conserved cysteine through the conserved F or W. The order of the fields is V gene, CDR3 protein.

TRBV19 CASSIIGVLRQGFQPQHF
TRBV30 CAWMGGRPHEQYF
TRBV5-1 CASSLGQGNTGELFF
TRBV28 CASKLAGNTDTQYF
TRBV6-6 CASSLPGDYEQYF
TRBV5-4 CASSNIDRGYEQYF
TRBV7-9 CASSLGGRGANVLTF
TRBV28 CASGLGGVTEAFF
TRBV6-1 CASSGQGETEAFF
TRBV29-1 CSAGTGNTEAFF
TRBV6-5 CASNSVSYNSPLHF